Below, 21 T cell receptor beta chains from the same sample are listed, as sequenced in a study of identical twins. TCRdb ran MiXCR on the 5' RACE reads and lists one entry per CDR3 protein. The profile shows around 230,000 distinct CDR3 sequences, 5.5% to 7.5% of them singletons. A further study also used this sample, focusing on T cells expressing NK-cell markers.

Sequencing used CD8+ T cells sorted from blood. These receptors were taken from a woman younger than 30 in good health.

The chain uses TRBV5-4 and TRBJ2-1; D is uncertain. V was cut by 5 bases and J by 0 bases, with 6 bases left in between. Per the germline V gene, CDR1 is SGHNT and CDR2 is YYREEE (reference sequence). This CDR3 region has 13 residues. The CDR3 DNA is TGTGCCAGCAGGCTTGACTCCTACAATGAGCAGTTCTTC. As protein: CASRLDSYNEQFF.

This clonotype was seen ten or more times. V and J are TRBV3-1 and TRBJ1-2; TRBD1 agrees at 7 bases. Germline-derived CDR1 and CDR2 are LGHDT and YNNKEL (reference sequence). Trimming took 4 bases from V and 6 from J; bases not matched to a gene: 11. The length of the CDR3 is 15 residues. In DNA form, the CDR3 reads TGTGCCAGCAGCCCGACAGGGCAAGATTTAGATGGCTACACCTTC. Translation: CASSPTGQDLDGYTF.

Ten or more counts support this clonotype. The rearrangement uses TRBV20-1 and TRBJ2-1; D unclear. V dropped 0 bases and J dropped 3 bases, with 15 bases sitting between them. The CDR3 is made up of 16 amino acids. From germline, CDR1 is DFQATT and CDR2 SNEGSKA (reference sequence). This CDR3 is CSARDWVTSSYNEQFF. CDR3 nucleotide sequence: TGCAGTGCTAGAGATTGGGTGACCTCCAGCTACAATGAGCAGTTCTTC.

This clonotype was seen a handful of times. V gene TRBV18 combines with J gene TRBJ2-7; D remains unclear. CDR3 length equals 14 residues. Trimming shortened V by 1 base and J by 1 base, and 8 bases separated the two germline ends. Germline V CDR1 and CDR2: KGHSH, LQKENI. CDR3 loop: CASSPRRNSYEQYF. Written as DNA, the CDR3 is TGTGCCAGCTCACCACGGCGGAATTCCTACGAGCAGTACTTC.

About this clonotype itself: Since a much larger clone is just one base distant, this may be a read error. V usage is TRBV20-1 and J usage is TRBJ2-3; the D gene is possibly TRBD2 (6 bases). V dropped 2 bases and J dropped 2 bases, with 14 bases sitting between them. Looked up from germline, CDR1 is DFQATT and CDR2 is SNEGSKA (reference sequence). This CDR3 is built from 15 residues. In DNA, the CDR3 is TGCAGTGCTAGAAGGGGCGGGGTTTACACAGATACGCAGTATTTT. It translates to CSARRGGVYTDTQYF.

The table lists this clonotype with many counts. The CDR3 coding sequence is TGTGCCAGCAGCCCCGACTACTACGAGCAGTACTTC. As protein: CASSPDYYEQYF. The chain combines TRBV27 with TRBJ2-7; possible D gene TRBD2, 5 bases. CDR1 and CDR2 from the germline V gene are MNHEY and SMNVEV (reference sequence). Trimming removed 6 bases from V and 3 bases from J, with 9 bases in between. The length of the CDR3 is 12 residues.

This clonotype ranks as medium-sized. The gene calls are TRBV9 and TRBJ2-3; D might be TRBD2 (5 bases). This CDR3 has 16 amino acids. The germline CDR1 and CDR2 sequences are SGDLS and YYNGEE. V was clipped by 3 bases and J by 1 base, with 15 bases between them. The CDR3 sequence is CASSAHLDSGTDTQYF. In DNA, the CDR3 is TGTGCCAGCAGCGCCCACCTGGACTCAGGCACAGATACGCAGTATTTT.

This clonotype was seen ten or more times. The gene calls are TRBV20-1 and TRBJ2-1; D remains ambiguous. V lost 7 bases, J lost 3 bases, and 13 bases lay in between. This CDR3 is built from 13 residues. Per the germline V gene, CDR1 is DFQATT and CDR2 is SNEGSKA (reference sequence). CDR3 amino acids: CSGSVPDYNEQFF. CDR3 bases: TGCAGTGGTTCGGTGCCGGACTACAATGAGCAGTTCTTC.

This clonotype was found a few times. The CDR3 loop is CASSRGLAGTDTQYF. CDR3 DNA sequence: TGCGCCAGCAGCCGAGGACTAGCGGGAACAGATACGCAGTATTTT. The J gene is TRBJ2-3, the V gene TRBV5-1, with TRBD2 identical over 12 bases. J was trimmed by 3 bases and V by 4 bases; bases with no gene match: 3. The V gene's germline CDR1 is SGHRS and CDR2 YFSETQ. This CDR3 comprises 15 residues.

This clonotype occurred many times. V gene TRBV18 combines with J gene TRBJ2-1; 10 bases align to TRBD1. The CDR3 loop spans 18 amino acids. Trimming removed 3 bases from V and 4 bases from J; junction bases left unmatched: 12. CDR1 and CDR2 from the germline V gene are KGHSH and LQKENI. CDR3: CASSPPGGGTGVYNEQFF. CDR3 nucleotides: TGTGCCAGCTCACCGCCCGGCGGCGGGACAGGGGTATACAATGAGCAGTTCTTC.

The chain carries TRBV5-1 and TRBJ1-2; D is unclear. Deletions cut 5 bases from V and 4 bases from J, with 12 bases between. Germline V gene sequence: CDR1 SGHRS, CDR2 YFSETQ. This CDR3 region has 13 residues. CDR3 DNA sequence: TGCGCCAGCAGGCCCAGCCCACCCTATGGCTACACCTTC. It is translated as CASRPSPPYGYTF.

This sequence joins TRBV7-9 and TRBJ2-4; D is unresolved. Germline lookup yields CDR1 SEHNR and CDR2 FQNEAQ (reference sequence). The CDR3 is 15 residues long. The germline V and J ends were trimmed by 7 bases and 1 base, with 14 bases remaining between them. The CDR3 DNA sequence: TGTGCCAGCAACCCACTGGCAGAGGCCAAAAACATTCAGTACTTC. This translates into CASNPLAEAKNIQYF.

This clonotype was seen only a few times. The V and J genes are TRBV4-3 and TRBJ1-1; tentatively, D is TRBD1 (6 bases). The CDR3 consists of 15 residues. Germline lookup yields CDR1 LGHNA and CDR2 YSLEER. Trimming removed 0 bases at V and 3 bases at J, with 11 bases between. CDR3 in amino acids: CASSQEGGPDTEAFF. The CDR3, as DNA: TGCGCCAGCAGCCAAGAGGGGGGGCCCGACACTGAAGCTTTCTTT.

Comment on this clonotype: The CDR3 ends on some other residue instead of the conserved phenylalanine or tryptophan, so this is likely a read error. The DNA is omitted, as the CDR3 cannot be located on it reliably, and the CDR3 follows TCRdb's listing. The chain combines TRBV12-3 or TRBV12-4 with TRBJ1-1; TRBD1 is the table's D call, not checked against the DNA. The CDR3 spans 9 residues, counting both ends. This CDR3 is CASSLGGAD.

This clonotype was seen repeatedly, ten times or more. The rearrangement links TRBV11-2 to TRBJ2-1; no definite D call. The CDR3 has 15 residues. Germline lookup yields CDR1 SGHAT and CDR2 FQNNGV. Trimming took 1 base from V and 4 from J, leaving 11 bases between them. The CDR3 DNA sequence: TGTGCCAGCAGCTTAGTCGGTTTCGGTTACAATGAGCAGTTCTTC. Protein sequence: CASSLVGFGYNEQFF.

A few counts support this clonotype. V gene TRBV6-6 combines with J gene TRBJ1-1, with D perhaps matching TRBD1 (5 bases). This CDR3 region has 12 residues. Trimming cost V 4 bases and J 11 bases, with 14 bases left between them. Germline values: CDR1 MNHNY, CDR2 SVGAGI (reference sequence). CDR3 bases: TGTGCCAGCAGTTCCTTCACAGCAGGGGCTTTCTTT. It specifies CASSSFTAGAFF.

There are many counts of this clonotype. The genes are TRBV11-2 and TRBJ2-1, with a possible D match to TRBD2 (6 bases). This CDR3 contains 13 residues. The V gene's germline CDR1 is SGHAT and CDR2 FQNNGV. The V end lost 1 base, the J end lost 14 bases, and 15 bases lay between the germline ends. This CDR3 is CASSLGEGLKEFF. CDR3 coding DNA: TGTGCCAGCAGCTTAGGTGAGGGACTGAAGGAGTTCTTC.

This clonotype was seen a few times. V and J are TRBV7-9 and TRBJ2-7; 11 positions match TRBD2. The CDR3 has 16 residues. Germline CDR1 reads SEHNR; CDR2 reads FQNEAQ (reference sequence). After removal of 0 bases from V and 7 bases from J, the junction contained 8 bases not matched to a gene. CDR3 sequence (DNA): TGTGCCAGCAGCTTAGCGACTAGCGGGAAGATCGGAGAGCAGTACTTC. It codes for CASSLATSGKIGEQYF.

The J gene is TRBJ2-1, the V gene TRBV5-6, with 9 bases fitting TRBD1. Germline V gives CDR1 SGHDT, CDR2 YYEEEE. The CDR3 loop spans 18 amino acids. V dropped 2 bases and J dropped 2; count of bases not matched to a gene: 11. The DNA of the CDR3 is TGTGCCAGCAGCTTTGGGACAGGGCTTGTTATTGCCTACAATGAGCAGTTCTTC. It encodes CASSFGTGLVIAYNEQFF.

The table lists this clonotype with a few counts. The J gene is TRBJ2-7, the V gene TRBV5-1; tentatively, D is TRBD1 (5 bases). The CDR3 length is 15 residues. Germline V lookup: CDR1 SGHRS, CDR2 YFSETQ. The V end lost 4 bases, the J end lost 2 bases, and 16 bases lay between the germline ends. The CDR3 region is CASSTAPGLAYEQYF. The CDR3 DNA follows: TGCGCCAGCAGCACGGCACCAGGGCTAGCCTACGAGCAGTACTTC.

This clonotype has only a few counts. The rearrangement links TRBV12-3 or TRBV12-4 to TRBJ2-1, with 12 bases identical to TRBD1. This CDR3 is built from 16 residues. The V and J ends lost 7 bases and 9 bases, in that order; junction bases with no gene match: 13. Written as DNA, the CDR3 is TGTGCCAGCACCCACATCGAAGGGACAGGGGGCAGTGAGCAGTTCTTC. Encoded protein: CASTHIEGTGGSEQFF.